This section outlines one TCR beta chain sequence together with its context. Its antigen is not known. Each CDR3 protein gets one entry after TCRdb re-called the 5' RACE reads with MiXCR. The sample contains hundreds of thousands of distinct CDR3 sequences, 9% to 15% of which appear only once. The sample is drawn from a study of T cells after yellow fever vaccination. Study summary: Preparation used SMART-Seq v4 Ultra Low Input for the low-cell-number fractions.

Study-wide findings and caveats: A limited proportion of clonotypes was detected within both the CD4 and CD8 compartments.

The CDR3 runs to 15 residues. Germline CDR1 LNHDA, CDR2 SQIVND (reference sequence). Trimming took 10 bases from V and 5 from J, leaving 20 bases between them. This sample comprised PBMCs, obtained on the day of the yellow fever booster vaccination. The chain combines TRBV19 with TRBJ2-2; D might be TRBD1 (6 bases). The source of this sequence is a man aged 25-45 years who received the YFV17D yellow fever vaccine. CDR3 region: CATIGWGQGTGELFF. For the CDR3, the DNA is TGTGCCACAATCGGTTGGGGACAAGGGACCGGGGAGCTGTTTTTT.